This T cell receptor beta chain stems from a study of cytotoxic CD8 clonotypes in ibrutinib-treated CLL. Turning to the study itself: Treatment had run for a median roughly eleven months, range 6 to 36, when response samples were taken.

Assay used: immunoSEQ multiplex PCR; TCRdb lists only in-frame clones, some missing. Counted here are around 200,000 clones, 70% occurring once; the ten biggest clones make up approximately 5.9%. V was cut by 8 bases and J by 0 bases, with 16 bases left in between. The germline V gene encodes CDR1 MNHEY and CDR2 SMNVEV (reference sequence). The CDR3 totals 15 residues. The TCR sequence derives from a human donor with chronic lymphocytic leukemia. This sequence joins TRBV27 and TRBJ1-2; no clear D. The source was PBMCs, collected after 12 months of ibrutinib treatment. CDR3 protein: CASSTGRPSNYGYTF. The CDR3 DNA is TGTGCCAGCTCTACCGGCAGACCATCTAACTATGGCTACACCTTC.